The T cell receptor beta chain under discussion was sequenced for a study of sequential checkpoint blockade in melanoma. Overall study context: Each arm's sequence ended with maintenance nivolumab. DNA from 91 pretreatment tumor samples underwent TCRβ immunosequencing. Study-level findings and limits: Clinical benefit was about 30 times likelier when tumor T-cell fraction and clonality increased.

The sample's treatment: randomized to nivolumab then ipilimumab (arm A) or the reverse (arm B). The repertoire was sequenced with immunoSEQ multiplex PCR; TCRdb's copy has only in-frame clones and lacks some. The table includes about 5,100 clones, about a quarter detected once. Comments on this clone: Its target is not known.

Germline V gives CDR1 SGHNT, CDR2 YENEEA. V dropped 5 bases and J dropped 7; count of bases not matched to a gene: 11. The CDR3 sequence is 14 residues long. The J gene is TRBJ2-7, the V gene TRBV11-3, with 7 bases that match TRBD1. This specimen consisted of tumor tissue (inferred from file names), obtained from a patient given nivolumab and ipilimumab in sequence. The sequence derives from a human donor with melanoma. CDR3 loop: CASSPTTGLGEQYF. The DNA of the CDR3 is TGTGCCAGCAGCCCAACGACAGGGTTGGGTGAGCAGTACTTC.